This T cell receptor (beta chain) was captured in a study of Graves' ophthalmopathy and Graves' hyperthyroidism. Amplification targeted the TCR beta CDR3 regions, with RNA transcripts as the source material. An initial RT-PCR round employing HTBI primers preceded a second-round multiplex PCR. Using its own MiXCR run on the multiplex PCR reads, TCRdb lists one record per CDR3 protein. Here the sample spans fewer than 400,000 distinct CDR3 sequences, about a sixth being singletons. This CDR3 region has 14 residues. V was trimmed by 6 bases and J by 7 bases, leaving 19 bases between them. Other autoimmune diseases, uncontrolled infections, pregnancy or lactation excluded patients from enrollment. Out of around 10 ml of fresh peripheral blood, PBMCs were obtained.

The sequenced material came from peripheral blood. The source of this sequence is a woman under 30 with Graves' ophthalmopathy. The chain couples TRBV12-3 or TRBV12-4 to TRBJ2-7; possible D gene TRBD2, 6 bases. CDR3 nucleotide sequence: TGTGCCAGCAGCCGAGGGACCTGGAGGGATGAGCAGTACTTC. Translation: CASSRGTWRDEQYF.